These 17 T cell receptor beta chains were sequenced from one sample in a study of CD4+ T cells in melanoma. Method: immunoSEQ multiplex PCR; TCRdb's copy keeps in-frame clones and lacks some. Found here are 20,000 to 25,000 clones, over 75% of them singletons; the top ten hold 9.7%. The receptor source for this set is a human donor with melanoma.

The table lists this clone with a few counts. J is TRBJ2-4 and V is TRBV18; TRBD2 might be the D (5 bases). This CDR3 region has 17 residues. V gave up 2 bases and J gave up 1 base, with 15 bases separating them. CDR1 and CDR2 from the germline V gene are KGHSH and LQKENI. The CDR3 DNA follows: TGTGCCAGCTCACCAGAGGGTTGGCTTCGGGCCAAAAACATTCAGTACTTC. Protein sequence: CASSPEGWLRAKNIQYF.

DNA for the CDR3: TGTGCCAGCAGTCGGCAGGGGCTCGGGCAGATAGGCGAGCAGTACTTC. Protein product: CASSRQGLGQIGEQYF. The chain carries TRBV7-9 and TRBJ2-7, with a weak D call TRBD1 (6 bases). V lost 6 bases and J 6 bases, leaving 24 bases between the germline ends. The CDR3 loop spans 16 amino acids. Germline CDR1 is SEHNR and CDR2 is FQNEAQ (reference sequence).

The V gene is TRBV6-5, the J gene TRBJ1-1; 7 bases line up with TRBD1. Trimming took 2 bases from V and 1 from J; bases not matched to a gene: 4. This CDR3 is 15 amino acids long. Germline assignment: CDR1 MNHEY and CDR2 SVGAGI. The CDR3 reads CASSYTDRRNTEAFF. DNA of the CDR3: TGTGCCAGCAGTTACACGGACAGGCGGAACACTGAAGCTTTCTTT.

V and J are TRBV2 and TRBJ2-3; D might be TRBD2 (6 bases). The length of the CDR3 is 15 residues. Germline values: CDR1 SNHLY, CDR2 FYNNEI. V gave up 6 bases and J gave up 4 bases, with 17 bases separating them. The CDR3 spells CASRQGGGAADTQYF. CDR3 nucleotides: TGTGCCAGCAGGCAAGGAGGCGGGGCCGCAGATACGCAGTATTTT. Looking up the rest from reference TRBV2 and TRBJ2-3 gives the full variable domain: EPEVTQTPSHQVTQMGQEVILRCVPISNHLYFYWYRQILGQKVEFLVSFYNNEISEKSEIFDDQFSVERPDGSNFTLKIRSTKLEDSAMYFCASRQGGGAADTQYFGPGTRLTVL.

In its sample, this clone was seen once. The chain is built from TRBV2 and TRBJ2-7; no firm D call. CDR1 is SNHLY, CDR2 FYNNEI, per germline. Between the trimmed V and J ends, which lost 1 base and 7 bases, there was a span of 11 bases. This CDR3 region has 13 residues. CDR3 loop: CASSEVNPGEQYF. The CDR3 region has the DNA TGTGCCAGCAGTGAAGTAAACCCGGGTGAGCAGTACTTC.

The CDR3 spells CASSQGGTGVPKAFF. The CDR3 nucleotides read TGTGCCAGCAGCCAAGGGGGCACAGGGGTCCCCAAAGCTTTCTTT. This rearrangement joins TRBV14 to TRBJ1-1; TRBD1 matches at 7 bases. V lost 1 base, J lost 9 bases, and 11 bases stayed unmatched. CDR3 length equals 15 residues. The germline gives CDR1 SGHDN, CDR2 FVKESK.

The chain carries TRBV27 and TRBJ1-6; D perhaps matches TRBD1 (5 bases). Germline lookup yields CDR1 MNHEY and CDR2 SMNVEV (reference sequence). CDR3 length equals 12 residues. Trimming cost V 8 bases and J 6 bases, with 8 bases left between them. In DNA, the CDR3 is TGTGCCAGCGGGGACCTTAATTCACCCCTCCACTTT. Its translation: CASGDLNSPLHF.

This chain links TRBV27 with TRBJ1-2; D is unclear. Germline lookup yields CDR1 MNHEY and CDR2 SMNVEV (reference sequence). The CDR3 covers 10 residues. The germline V and J ends were trimmed by 8 bases and 8 bases, with 9 bases remaining between them. The CDR3 nucleotides are TGTGCCAGCGCATACTGGGGCTACACCTTC. Its protein is CASAYWGYTF.

Written as DNA, the CDR3 is TGTGCCAGCCTGGGCCAGGGGAATTCACCCCTCCACTTT. This encodes CASLGQGNSPLHF. This rearrangement joins TRBV2 to TRBJ1-6; maybe TRBD1 (6 bases). Trimming cost V 8 bases and J 7 bases, with 12 bases left between them. Germline CDR1 reads SNHLY; CDR2 reads FYNNEI. The CDR3 sequence is 13 residues long.

The sample holds one count of this clone. The chain combines TRBV10-3 with TRBJ1-1; D is undetermined. This CDR3 region has 13 residues. The V gene's germline CDR1 is ENHRY and CDR2 SYGVKD. The V end lost 8 bases, the J end lost 2 bases, and 12 bases lay between the germline ends. The CDR3 DNA follows: TGTGCCATCGGGCCAGGCAAAAACACTGAAGCTTTCTTT. Translated, it gives CAIGPGKNTEAFF.

This rearrangement joins TRBV5-4 to TRBJ2-7, with D possibly being TRBD2 (5 bases). V was clipped by 2 bases and J by 1 base, with 10 bases between them. The germline V gene encodes CDR1 SGHNT and CDR2 YYREEE (reference sequence). The CDR3 runs to 14 residues. CDR3 amino acids: CASSFGPGSYEQYF. DNA for the CDR3: TGTGCCAGCAGCTTTGGGCCGGGGTCCTACGAGCAGTACTTC.

The chain links TRBV30 to TRBJ1-1, with D hard to call. V gave up 0 bases and J gave up 4 bases, with 12 bases separating them. This CDR3 region has 14 residues. The germline V gene encodes CDR1 GTSNPN and CDR2 SVGIG (reference sequence). CDR3 amino acids: CAWSVRAGGTEAFF. CDR3 DNA: TGTGCCTGGAGTGTACGGGCAGGAGGCACTGAAGCTTTCTTT.

CDR3 in amino acids: CSGTPNVNEQFF. CDR3 sequence (DNA): TGCAGCGGGACACCGAATGTCAATGAGCAGTTCTTC. The V and J genes are TRBV29-1 and TRBJ2-1, with D tentatively TRBD1 (5 bases). The CDR3 has 12 amino acids. V was pared by 7 bases and J by 6 bases, with 13 bases between. CDR1 and CDR2 (germline): SQVTM, ANQGSEA.

The table lists this clone with a few counts. This chain links TRBV2 with TRBJ2-2; TRBD1 might be the D (6 bases). This CDR3 region has 14 residues. V lost 6 bases, J lost 2 bases, and 10 bases lay in between. Germline CDR1 SNHLY, CDR2 FYNNEI. CDR3 protein: CASRSRGNTGELFF. CDR3 nucleotides: TGTGCCAGCAGGAGCAGGGGAAACACCGGGGAGCTGTTTTTT.

This chain links TRBV15 with TRBJ2-3; D not certain. Germline lookup yields CDR1 LNHNV and CDR2 YYDKDF (reference sequence). The V end lost 0 bases, the J end lost 5 bases, and 6 bases lay between the germline ends. CDR3 length equals 13 residues. The CDR3 reads CATSRESQDTQYF. The CDR3 region has the DNA TGTGCCACCAGCAGAGAGAGTCAAGATACGCAGTATTTT.

This clone was seen more than once but under ten times. The chain combines TRBV30 with TRBJ1-6; D remains ambiguous. This CDR3 has 13 amino acids. V was pared by 4 bases and J by 9 bases, with 13 bases between. The germline CDR1 and CDR2 sequences are GTSNPN and SVGIG (reference sequence). The CDR3 nucleotides read TGTGCCTGGAAAGGATGGACCCCTTCACCCCTCCACTTT. Translation: CAWKGWTPSPLHF.

V is TRBV19 and J is TRBJ2-2; D is possibly TRBD1 (5 bases). Trimming shortened V by 10 bases and J by 0 bases, and 15 bases separated the two germline ends. Germline CDR1 and CDR2: LNHDA and SQIVND (reference sequence). The CDR3 contains 15 residues. In DNA, the CDR3 is TGTGCCACCCGGACATATAACTCGAACACCGGGGAGCTGTTTTTT. It yields the protein CATRTYNSNTGELFF.